The next 4 T cell receptor beta chains were all read from a single sample in a study of cytomegalovirus exposure and HLA in healthy donors. Assay used: immunoSEQ multiplex PCR; TCRdb lists only in-frame clones, some missing. The sample holds 150,000 to 200,000 clones, over 65% seen once. What was sequenced was PBMCs. The source of these receptors is a young man in good health and CMV-seropositive.

V is TRBV5-1 and J is TRBJ2-1, with a tentative D call TRBD1 (6 bases). Germline V gives CDR1 SGHRS, CDR2 YFSETQ. The CDR3 sequence is 15 residues long. V lost 0 bases, J lost 3 bases, and 10 bases lay in between. CDR3 amino acids: CASSLAQGIYNEQFF. CDR3 nucleotides: TGCGCCAGCAGCTTGGCACAGGGCATCTACAATGAGCAGTTCTTC.

The chain uses TRBV6-1 and TRBJ1-5; tentative D call: TRBD1 (5 bases). V was trimmed by 4 bases and J by 4 bases, leaving 8 bases between them. This CDR3 contains 13 residues. CDR1 and CDR2 from the germline V gene are MNHNS and SASEGT. The CDR3 DNA is TGTGCCAGCAGTGTACAGGTAAATCAGCCCCAGCATTTT. This gives the protein CASSVQVNQPQHF.

This clone has just one count. V and J are TRBV9 and TRBJ2-2; 7 nucleotides agree with TRBD1. The CDR3 contains 14 residues. J was trimmed by 5 bases and V by 4 bases; bases with no gene match: 5. Germline assignment: CDR1 SGDLS and CDR2 YYNGEE. The CDR3 sequence: CASSPGQITGELFF. CDR3 sequence (DNA): TGTGCCAGCAGCCCGGGACAGATAACCGGGGAGCTGTTTTTT.

This clone was seen many times. The chain combines TRBV2 with TRBJ1-2; D possibly corresponds to TRBD1 (6 bases). The CDR3 sequence is 12 residues long. V lost 4 bases and J lost 3, with 6 bases in between. The germline CDR1 and CDR2 sequences are SNHLY and FYNNEI. The CDR3 nucleotides read TGTGCCAGCAGTGGACAGGACTATGGCTACACCTTC. It is translated as CASSGQDYGYTF.